Each of the 5 T cell receptor beta chains below was sequenced from the same sample in a study of blood T cells in healthy people across ages. Sample-barcoded 5' priming and a J-beta primer mix drove a second PCR of roughly 7 to 11 cycles. MiXCR, applied by TCRdb to the 5' RACE reads, yields one record per CDR3 protein. Here the sample spans roughly 1.9 million distinct CDR3 sequences, 35% to 50% being singletons. Sequencing was done on a sample of blood. The receptors here all came from a human donor in good health.

This clonotype appeared a few times. This chain connects TRBV4-3 to TRBJ2-6; D call uncertain. The V and J ends lost 0 bases and 3 bases respectively, with 9 bases between them. Germline V gene data show CDR1 as LGHNA and CDR2 as YSLEER. CDR3 length: 16 amino acids. The chain's CDR3 is CASSQDPRFGANVLTF. CDR3 bases: TGCGCCAGCAGCCAAGATCCGCGATTTGGGGCCAACGTCCTGACTTTC.

The chain links TRBV20-1 to TRBJ1-5; TRBD1 is a possible D gene (5 bases). This CDR3 has 13 residues. Trimming took 3 bases from V and 5 from J, leaving 11 bases between them. Germline V gene sequence: CDR1 DFQATT, CDR2 SNEGSKA (reference sequence). CDR3 nucleotide sequence: TGCAGTGCTAGTACGACAGAATATCAGCCCCAGCATTTT. Amino acid sequence: CSASTTEYQPQHF.

The sample holds a few counts of this clonotype. The chain combines TRBV20-1 with TRBJ1-5; D unresolved. Deletions cut 2 bases from V and 1 base from J, with 6 bases between. Germline V gives CDR1 DFQATT, CDR2 SNEGSKA (reference sequence). This CDR3 has 13 amino acids. The CDR3 DNA sequence: TGCAGTGCTAGACCGTTGAGCAATCAGCCCCAGCATTTT. Protein product: CSARPLSNQPQHF.

Turning to this clonotype: One end of the junction varies from germline; a read error may be responsible. The V and J genes are TRBV6-6 and TRBJ1-4; unclear D gene. This CDR3 comprises 13 residues. Per germline, CDR1 MNHNY and CDR2 SVGAGI (reference sequence). CDR3 DNA: TGTGCCGGCAGTTACGAGAAATCCGGAAAACTGTTTTTT. Protein: CAGSYEKSGKLFF.

In its sample, this clonotype was seen a few times. This sequence joins TRBV29-1 and TRBJ2-3; maybe TRBD2 (6 bases). The CDR3 is made up of 9 amino acids. CDR1 and CDR2 (germline): SQVTM, ANQGSEA. The CDR3: CTAGDTQYF. CDR3 bases: TGCACGGCGGGGGATACGCAGTATTTT.